Listed below are T cell receptor beta chains from one sample, sequenced in a study of blood T cell repertoires in COVID-19. Profiled with immunoSEQ multiplex PCR; TCRdb holds only in-frame clones, not every one. The sample lists almost 55,000 clones, over 75% occurring once. The specimen was peripheral blood. The receptors shown here come from a man between 50 and 59 years old with active COVID-19. Both conserved end residues are part of each CDR3. Each record gives: clone size, V gene, J gene, D gene, CDR3 DNA, CDR3 protein. The D gene is left open where the match is weak. Size tells how often a clone was seen (once, few, many) or the class of an expanded clone, and some rows leave it out.

abundance: .
v_gene: TRBV5-1
j_gene: TRBJ1-1
d_gene: TRBD1
CDR3nt: TGCGCCAGCAGCTCGACAGGGAGCACTGAAGCTTTCTTT
CDR3aa: CASSSTGSTEAFF

abundance: .
v_gene: TRBV7-2
j_gene: TRBJ2-5
d_gene: TRBD2
CDR3nt: TGTGCCAGCAGCTTAGGGACTAGCGGGAAGGAGACCCAGTACTTC
CDR3aa: CASSLGTSGKETQYF

abundance: once
v_gene: TRBV19
j_gene: TRBJ2-4
d_gene: TRBD2
CDR3nt: TGTGCCAGTAGTGCCGGGGGGAGTAGCGGGCAAAACATTCAGTACTTC
CDR3aa: CASSAGGSSGQNIQYF

abundance: .
v_gene: TRBV9
j_gene: TRBJ2-7
d_gene: TRBD1
CDR3nt: TGTGCCAGCAGCGAGGGGGCCGGGACAGGCGGCCACGAGCAGTACTTC
CDR3aa: CASSEGAGTGGHEQYF

abundance: .
v_gene: TRBV19
j_gene: TRBJ2-7
d_gene: TRBD1
CDR3nt: TGTGCCAGTAGGGACCCGGGACAGACTCTTTACGAGCAGTACTTC
CDR3aa: CASRDPGQTLYEQYF

abundance: .
v_gene: TRBV5-1
j_gene: TRBJ1-3
d_gene: TRBD1
CDR3nt: TGCGCCAGCAGCACCGGGACAGGCGACTCTGGAAACACCATATATTTT
CDR3aa: CASSTGTGDSGNTIYF

abundance: .
v_gene: TRBV25-1
j_gene: TRBJ2-2
d_gene: TRBD1
CDR3nt: TGTGCCAGCAGTGACATGGCAGGGGGTTACACCGGGGAGCTGTTTTTT
CDR3aa: CASSDMAGGYTGELFF

abundance: .
v_gene: TRBV9
j_gene: TRBJ1-2
d_gene: TRBD1
CDR3nt: TGTGCCAGCAGAAAAAGCCCCTATGCAGGGGGCGAAGGAGGCTACACCTTC
CDR3aa: CASRKSPYAGGEGGYTF

abundance: .
v_gene: TRBV7-8
j_gene: TRBJ1-4
d_gene: .
CDR3nt: TGTGCCAGCAGCAAATGGAGCCGAGGCGAAAAACTGTTTTTT
CDR3aa: CASSKWSRGEKLFF

abundance: .
v_gene: TRBV6-6
j_gene: TRBJ1-4
d_gene: .
CDR3nt: TGTGCCAGCTGTGGGATTGACAGAAAAAATGAAAAACTGTTTTTT
CDR3aa: CASCGIDRKNEKLFF

abundance: .
v_gene: TRBV10-3
j_gene: TRBJ1-6
d_gene: TRBD1
CDR3nt: TGTGCCATCAGTGGCTCTTTGCTAGGGACAGGGGGAGCACCCCTCCACTTT
CDR3aa: CAISGSLLGTGGAPLHF

abundance: .
v_gene: TRBV9
j_gene: TRBJ2-1
d_gene: TRBD2
CDR3nt: TGTGCCAGCAGCGTAGGTATTAGCGGGGGGGCGGACAATGAGCAGTTCTTC
CDR3aa: CASSVGISGGADNEQFF

abundance: .
v_gene: TRBV28
j_gene: TRBJ2-7
d_gene: TRBD1
CDR3nt: TGTGCCAGCAGTTTAGTGGGACAGGGGGCGTACGAGCAGTACTTC
CDR3aa: CASSLVGQGAYEQYF

abundance: .
v_gene: TRBV28
j_gene: TRBJ2-3
d_gene: TRBD1
CDR3nt: TGTGCCAGCAGTACCACCCATCCCGGGACAGGGAGCACAGATACGCAGTATTTT
CDR3aa: CASSTTHPGTGSTDTQYF

abundance: .
v_gene: TRBV6-6
j_gene: TRBJ2-6
d_gene: .
CDR3nt: TGTGCCAGCAGTCCCGCAGCCCCCACAGGGAATACTGGGGCCAACGTCCTGACTTTC
CDR3aa: CASSPAAPTGNTGANVLTF

abundance: .
v_gene: TRBV2
j_gene: TRBJ2-5
d_gene: TRBD2
CDR3nt: TGTGCCAGCAGTTCTGGGACTAGCGGGAGGGCTTGGGAGACCCAGTACTTC
CDR3aa: CASSSGTSGRAWETQYF

abundance: .
v_gene: TRBV19
j_gene: TRBJ1-1
d_gene: .
CDR3nt: TGTGCCAGTAGCCTTTACAGAGACACTGAAGCTTTCTTT
CDR3aa: CASSLYRDTEAFF

abundance: .
v_gene: TRBV24-1
j_gene: TRBJ1-2
d_gene: .
CDR3nt: TGTGCCACCAGTGATTCCCAGGCGCCGGCCAGGGGTAACTATGGCTACACCTTC
CDR3aa: CATSDSQAPARGNYGYTF

abundance: .
v_gene: TRBV7-9
j_gene: TRBJ2-3
d_gene: TRBD1
CDR3nt: TGTGCCAGCAGCCGACAGGGGGCTTCAGATACGCAGTATTTT
CDR3aa: CASSRQGASDTQYF

abundance: .
v_gene: TRBV5-1
j_gene: TRBJ2-3
d_gene: .
CDR3nt: TGCGCCAGCAGCCTCCAAGTCGGGCAGGGGGGAGATACGCAGTATTTT
CDR3aa: CASSLQVGQGGDTQYF

abundance: .
v_gene: TRBV10-1
j_gene: TRBJ1-6
d_gene: TRBD1
CDR3nt: TGCGCCAGGAGGACCGGGACAGGGGTTTTTCTTATCTCCTATAATTCACCCCTCCACTTT
CDR3aa: CARRTGTGVFLISYNSPLHF

abundance: few
v_gene: TRBV6-4
j_gene: TRBJ2-3
d_gene: TRBD1
CDR3nt: TGTGCCAGCAGAGTCGGGACAGGGCCCACAGATACGCAGTATTTT
CDR3aa: CASRVGTGPTDTQYF

abundance: .
v_gene: TRBV3-1/TRBV3-2
j_gene: TRBJ2-4
d_gene: TRBD1
CDR3nt: TGTGCCAGCAGCCAGGGGGACAGGGTCTATAGCATTCAGTACTTC
CDR3aa: CASSQGDRVYSIQYF

abundance: .
v_gene: TRBV15
j_gene: TRBJ2-7
d_gene: .
CDR3nt: TGTGCCACCAGCAGAGATTTGAGCGGAGACGAGCAGTACTTC
CDR3aa: CATSRDLSGDEQYF

abundance: .
v_gene: TRBV12-3/TRBV12-4
j_gene: TRBJ2-3
d_gene: TRBD1
CDR3nt: TGTGCCAGCAGGCCAGGGGGAGATACGCAGTATTTT
CDR3aa: CASRPGGDTQYF

abundance: .
v_gene: TRBV3-1/TRBV3-2
j_gene: TRBJ1-5
d_gene: .
CDR3nt: TGTGCCAGCAGCCAAAACCCCGGGGGGGCGCAGCCCCAGCATTTT
CDR3aa: CASSQNPGGAQPQHF

abundance: once
v_gene: TRBV28
j_gene: TRBJ2-7
d_gene: .
CDR3nt: TGTGCCAGCAGTTACAGGGTTTCCGAGCAGTACTTC
CDR3aa: CASSYRVSEQYF

abundance: .
v_gene: TRBV15
j_gene: TRBJ1-3
d_gene: TRBD1
CDR3nt: TGTGCCACCAGCAGCGGGACAGACGCTGGAAACACCATATATTTT
CDR3aa: CATSSGTDAGNTIYF

abundance: once
v_gene: TRBV7-2
j_gene: TRBJ1-1
d_gene: .
CDR3nt: TGTGCCAGCAGCTTGGGGCAGCTGAACACTGAAGCTTTCTTT
CDR3aa: CASSLGQLNTEAFF

abundance: .
v_gene: TRBV4-2
j_gene: TRBJ1-1
d_gene: TRBD1
CDR3nt: TGTGCCAGCAGCCACCGACAGGGGGCGCCGAACACTGAAGCTTTCTTT
CDR3aa: CASSHRQGAPNTEAFF

abundance: .
v_gene: TRBV7-9
j_gene: TRBJ1-1
d_gene: TRBD1
CDR3nt: TGTGCCAGCAGCAAGGGACAGTTGAGTCCCCTTTTGAACACTGAAGCTTTCTTT
CDR3aa: CASSKGQLSPLLNTEAFF

abundance: .
v_gene: TRBV2
j_gene: TRBJ1-1
d_gene: .
CDR3nt: TGTGCCAGCAGGAGGGAGGGACAAGCGAACACTGAAGCTTTCTTT
CDR3aa: CASRREGQANTEAFF

abundance: .
v_gene: TRBV19
j_gene: TRBJ2-2
d_gene: .
CDR3nt: TGTGCCAGTAGTATAGCCAGGCCCGGGGAGCTGTTTTTT
CDR3aa: CASSIARPGELFF

abundance: few
v_gene: TRBV28
j_gene: TRBJ1-5
d_gene: .
CDR3nt: TGTGCCAGCAGCCGGGGTGTGCAGCCCCAGCATTTT
CDR3aa: CASSRGVQPQHF

abundance: .
v_gene: TRBV7-9
j_gene: TRBJ2-1
d_gene: .
CDR3nt: TGTGCCAGCAGCTTATGGGGGGAGGCCTACAATGAGCAGTTCTTC
CDR3aa: CASSLWGEAYNEQFF